The text below deals with one T cell receptor beta chain. V lost 0 bases, J lost 2 bases, and 14 bases lay in between. CDR1 SGHTA and CDR2 FQGNSA come from the germline V gene. The CDR3 consists of 16 residues. For the second PCR, which ran for about 6 to 11 cycles, a sample-barcoded 5' primer and a J-beta primer mix were used. TCRdb itself ran the 5' RACE reads through MiXCR, one entry per CDR3 protein. The data show roughly 730,000 distinct CDR3 sequences, roughly 56% seen once. These data come from a study of blood T cells in healthy people across ages. The source of this sequence is a man aged 40-49 years in good health. The specimen sequenced was blood. The chain uses TRBV7-2 and TRBJ2-7; tentative D call: TRBD2 (7 bases). The CDR3 loop reads CASSLAGGGGTYEQYF. The CDR3 DNA reads TGTGCCAGCAGCTTAGCAGGAGGGGGGGGGACCTACGAGCAGTACTTC.